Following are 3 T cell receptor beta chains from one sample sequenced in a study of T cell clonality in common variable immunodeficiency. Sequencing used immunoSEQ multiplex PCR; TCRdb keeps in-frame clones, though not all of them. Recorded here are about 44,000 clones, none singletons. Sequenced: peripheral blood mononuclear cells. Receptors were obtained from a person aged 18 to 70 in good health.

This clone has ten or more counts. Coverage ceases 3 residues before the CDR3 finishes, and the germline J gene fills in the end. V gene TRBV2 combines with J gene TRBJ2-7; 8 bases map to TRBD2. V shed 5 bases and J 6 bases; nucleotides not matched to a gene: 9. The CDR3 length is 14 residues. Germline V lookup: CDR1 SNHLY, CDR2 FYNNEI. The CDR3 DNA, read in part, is TGTGCCAGCAGTCCCGGGACTAGTTTTAGCGAG. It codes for CASSPGTSFSE. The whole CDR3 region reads CASSPGTSFSEQYF.

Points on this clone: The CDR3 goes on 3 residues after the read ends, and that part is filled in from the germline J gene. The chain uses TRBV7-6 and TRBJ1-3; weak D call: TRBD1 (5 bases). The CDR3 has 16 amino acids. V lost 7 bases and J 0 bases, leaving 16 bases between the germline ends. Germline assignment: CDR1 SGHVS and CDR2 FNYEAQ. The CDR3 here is CASIGPAGVSGNTIYF. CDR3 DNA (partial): TGTGCCAGCATAGGACCGGCGGGGGTCTCTGGAAACACC.

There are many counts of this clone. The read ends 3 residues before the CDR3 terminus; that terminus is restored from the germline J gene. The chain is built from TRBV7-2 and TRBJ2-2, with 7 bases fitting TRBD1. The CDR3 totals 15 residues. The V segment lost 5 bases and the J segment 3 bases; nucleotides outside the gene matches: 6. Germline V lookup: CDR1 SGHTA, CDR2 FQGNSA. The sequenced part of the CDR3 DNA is TGTGCCAGCAGCCCCCGACAGGGTGACACCGGGGAG. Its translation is CASSPRQGDTGE. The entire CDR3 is CASSPRQGDTGELFF.